These T cell receptor beta chains were read from a single sample in a study of cytomegalovirus exposure and HLA in healthy donors. TCRdb keeps only in-frame clones here, not all; method: immunoSEQ multiplex PCR. Of 100,000 to 150,000 clones listed, around 72% are singletons. The sample comprised PBMCs. The receptors shown here come from a man aged 50 or older in good health and CMV-seropositive. Both conserved end residues are part of each CDR3. D genes are given only for firm matches. Clone size is given for some rows only: seen once, a few or many times, or a class if the clone is expanded.

TRBD2 . TRBJ2-2 16 TRBV11-2 CASSRLAGGLTGELFF TGTGCCAGCAGCCGACTAGCGGGAGGCCTCACCGGGGAGCTGTTTTTT
TRBD2 . TRBJ2-5 18 TRBV7-2 CASSLGGVAGGSWETQYF TGTGCCAGCAGCTTAGGGGGAGTAGCGGGGGGGTCCTGGGAGACCCAGTACTTC
. few TRBJ1-1 17 TRBV7-9 CASSSSKGGLRGTEAFF TGTGCCAGCAGCTCCTCCAAGGGGGGGCTTCGGGGAACTGAAGCTTTCTTT
. . TRBJ2-7 11 TRBV5-1 CASSLGDEQYF TGCGCCAGCAGCTTGGGAGACGAGCAGTACTTC
. . TRBJ1-1 13 TRBV9 CASSVAGYTEAFF TGTGCCAGCAGCGTAGCCGGTTACACTGAAGCTTTCTTT
TRBD1 . TRBJ2-5 16 TRBV9 CASSREGAGGRETQYF TGTGCCAGCAGCAGAGAGGGGGCAGGGGGCAGGGAGACCCAGTACTTC
TRBD2 . TRBJ2-5 18 TRBV7-2 CASSLGSLAGGSLETQYF TGTGCCAGCAGCTTAGGTTCCCTAGCGGGAGGATCTTTAGAGACCCAGTACTTC
. . TRBJ1-2 15 TRBV11-2 CASSFVGGGEEGYTF TGTGCCAGCAGCTTTGTAGGGGGGGGAGAGGAAGGCTACACCTTC
TRBD2 . TRBJ2-5 15 TRBV10-3 CAIGRGGMLQETQYF TGTGCCATCGGCCGGGGGGGGATGCTCCAAGAGACCCAGTACTTC
. . TRBJ2-7 14 TRBV18 CASSNRVDSYEQYF TGTGCCAGCTCGAACAGGGTTGACTCCTACGAGCAGTACTTC
. few TRBJ2-7 13 TRBV5-6 CASSIGGNYEQYF TGTGCCAGCAGCATTGGGGGGAACTACGAGCAGTACTTC
TRBD1 . TRBJ1-1 15 TRBV15 CATSRGQGTVTEAFF TGTGCCACCAGCAGAGGACAGGGCACGGTCACTGAAGCTTTCTTT
. . TRBJ2-3 16 TRBV5-1 CASSFGNLATTDTQYF TGCGCCAGCAGCTTTGGAAATCTAGCGACCACAGATACGCAGTATTTT
. few TRBJ2-5 12 TRBV9 CASSPTGETQYF TGTGCCAGCAGCCCTACGGGGGAGACCCAGTACTTC
TRBD2 few TRBJ2-5 16 TRBV9 CASSVATREGQETQYF TGTGCCAGCAGCGTAGCTACGAGGGAGGGCCAAGAGACCCAGTACTTC
TRBD1 . TRBJ2-5 15 TRBV25-1 CASAPDRAETETQYF TGTGCCAGCGCCCCGGACAGGGCCGAAACAGAGACCCAGTACTTC
. . TRBJ2-1 16 TRBV7-9 CASSLVDTSSYNEQFF TGTGCCAGCAGCTTAGTCGACACGAGCTCCTACAATGAGCAGTTCTTC
. . TRBJ2-1 15 TRBV5-5 CASSLDGGGAVEQFF TGTGCCAGCAGCTTGGATGGTGGGGGGGCCGTCGAGCAGTTCTTC
. . TRBJ1-3 15 TRBV6-1 CASSGQINSGNTIYF TGTGCCAGCAGCGGACAGATCAACTCTGGAAACACCATATATTTT
TRBD1 . TRBJ2-7 16 TRBV7-9 CSSSLAGTGDTYEQYF TGTTCCAGCAGCTTGGCTGGGACAGGGGATACATACGAGCAGTACTTC
TRBD1 few TRBJ1-4 15 TRBV28 CASSLVARGQGKLFF TGTGCCAGCAGTTTAGTGGCCAGGGGGCAGGGAAAACTGTTTTTT
TRBD1 few TRBJ1-1 15 TRBV28 CASSRGGQMNTEAFF TGTGCCAGCAGTCGGGGGGGACAGATGAACACTGAAGCTTTCTTT
. . TRBJ2-6 17 TRBV7-3 CASSLNSFISGANVLTF TGTGCCAGCAGCTTAAATTCGTTTATATCGGGGGCCAACGTCCTGACTTTC
. . TRBJ2-2 15 TRBV11-2 CASRSRDTRTGELFF TGTGCCAGCAGATCTCGGGACACTCGCACCGGGGAGCTGTTTTTT
TRBD1 . TRBJ2-4 16 TRBV4-1 CASSTRDRGLGNIQYF TGCGCCAGCAGCACCCGGGACAGGGGGCTGGGAAACATTCAGTACTTC
. . TRBJ2-2 14 TRBV11-3 CASSLGLTTGELFF TGTGCCAGCAGCCTGGGACTTACCACCGGGGAGCTGTTTTTT
. . TRBJ1-6 15 TRBV27 CASSLIGTSNSPLHF TGTGCCAGCAGTTTAATAGGGACTTCGAATTCACCCCTCCACTTT
TRBD2 . TRBJ2-7 15 TRBV15 CATSSPGLAAYEQYF TGTGCCACCAGCAGTCCGGGACTAGCGGCCTACGAGCAGTACTTC
TRBD2 few TRBJ2-1 16 TRBV11-2 CASSLGSGTRINEQFF TGTGCCAGCAGCTTAGGCTCCGGGACTAGAATCAATGAGCAGTTCTTC
. . TRBJ2-3 13 TRBV29-1 CSVAGGQTDTQYF TGCAGCGTTGCGGGGGGCCAGACAGATACGCAGTATTTT
. few TRBJ2-7 13 TRBV7-9 CASSLGQRNEQYF TGTGCCAGCAGCTTAGGACAGAGGAACGAGCAGTACTTC
. . TRBJ1-5 14 TRBV19 CASSMIQGNQPQHF TGTGCCAGTAGTATGATACAGGGCAATCAGCCCCAGCATTTT
. . TRBJ2-3 15 TRBV7-9 CASSLARQAPDTQYF TGTGCCAGCAGCTTAGCTCGTCAGGCTCCAGATACGCAGTATTTT
TRBD1 few TRBJ2-3 15 TRBV7-9 CASSQTGIGTDTQYF TGTGCCAGCAGCCAGACAGGGATTGGCACAGATACGCAGTATTTT
. once TRBJ1-1 14 TRBV5-1 CASSFYGGDTEAFF TGCGCCAGCAGCTTTTACGGGGGGGACACTGAAGCTTTCTTT
TRBD1 . TRBJ2-7 14 TRBV7-9 CASSLGTGPNEQYF TGTGCCAGCAGCTTAGGGACAGGGCCCAACGAGCAGTACTTC
TRBD1 . TRBJ1-2 15 TRBV28 CASSLGGTEYYGYTF TGTGCCAGCAGTTTAGGTGGGACAGAATACTATGGCTACACCTTC
. . TRBJ2-3 13 TRBV5-8 CASRHTGPDTQYF TGTGCCAGCAGACACACAGGGCCGGATACGCAGTATTTT
. . TRBJ1-1 14 TRBV2 CASSEKGAYTEAFF TGTGCCAGCAGTGAAAAAGGGGCTTACACTGAAGCTTTCTTT
TRBD1 . TRBJ1-4 15 TRBV7-2 CASSLAGTGVEKLFF TGTGCCAGCAGCTTAGCCGGGACAGGGGTTGAAAAACTGTTTTTT
. . TRBJ2-5 15 TRBV5-4 CASSSGGSSRETQYF TGTGCCAGCAGCTCAGGGGGGAGTTCCAGGGAGACCCAGTACTTC
. few TRBJ1-2 11 TRBV28 CASSSRDGYTF TGTGCCAGCAGTAGCAGGGATGGCTACACCTTC
. few TRBJ1-4 12 TRBV6-6 CASSGGGEKLFF TGTGCCAGCAGTGGGGGAGGGGAAAAACTGTTTTTT
TRBD2 . TRBJ2-1 15 TRBV11-2 CASSPETSGVNEQFF TGTGCCAGCAGCCCCGAAACTAGCGGGGTCAATGAGCAGTTCTTC
TRBD1 . TRBJ2-7 14 TRBV18 CASSLATGEYEQYF TGTGCCAGCTCACTTGCGACAGGGGAGTACGAGCAGTACTTC
. . TRBJ1-2 12 TRBV29-1 CSDQGHGGGYTF TGCAGCGACCAGGGCCACGGTGGGGGCTACACCTTC
. . TRBJ1-1 13 TRBV6-5 CASSLQGYTEAFF TGTGCCAGCAGCCTCCAGGGATACACTGAAGCTTTCTTT
. . TRBJ2-3 15 TRBV7-2 CASSWDNPSTDTQYF TGTGCCAGCAGCTGGGACAACCCTAGCACAGATACGCAGTATTTT